What follows are 17 T cell receptor beta chains derived from one specimen sequenced in a study of CD4 T cells in relation to SARS-CoV-2 and coronaviruses. Assay: immunoSEQ multiplex PCR; the TCRdb copy retains only in-frame clones and omits some. This table has some 43,000 clones, almost 85% appearing once. No antigens are known for them. The sample comprised naive CD4+ T cells from PBMCs, cultured in vitro. Subset meaning: naive CD4+ T cells isolated by negative enrichment. These receptors originate from an adult with COVID-19.

The chain combines TRBV10-3 with TRBJ2-3; TRBD2 matches 7 bases. Germline CDR1 is ENHRY and CDR2 is SYGVKD. The CDR3 has 17 residues. Germline trimming cut 6 bases from V and 4 bases from J; bases unmatched to any gene: 16. CDR3 protein: CAIRPGASGSWPDTQYF. CDR3 coding DNA: TGTGCCATCAGACCTGGGGCTAGCGGTAGTTGGCCAGATACGCAGTATTTT.

This clone was detected only once. V gene TRBV12-5 combines with J gene TRBJ2-3; maybe TRBD1 (6 bases). Germline values: CDR1 LGHNT, CDR2 FRNRAP. Trimming took 1 base from V and 6 from J, leaving 11 bases between them. The CDR3 consists of 14 residues. The CDR3 DNA reads as TGTGCTAGTGGTTTGGGGGGGCCAGCTGATACGCAGTATTTT. Its protein is CASGLGGPADTQYF. The full variable domain, with the rest looked up from reference TRBV12-5 and TRBJ2-3, is DARVTQTPRHKVTEMGQEVTMRCQPILGHNTVFWYRQTMMQGLELLAYFRNRAPLDDSGMPKDRFSAEMPDATLATLKIQPSEPRDSAVYFCASGLGGPADTQYFGPGTRLTVL.

This rearrangement joins TRBV21-1 to TRBJ2-5; the tabulated D call, TRBD2, remains unverified against the DNA. TRBV21-1 is designated a pseudogene. The CDR3 has 17 residues. The CDR3: CAIHLRVSGRRLGTQYF. In DNA, the CDR3 is TGTGCCATCCACCTTCGGGTTAGCGGGAGACGGCTAGGGACCCAGTACTTC.

The chain combines TRBV2 with TRBJ1-2, with unresolved D. The V and J ends lost 6 bases and 6 bases respectively, with 11 bases between them. The CDR3 is 12 amino acids. CDR1 SNHLY and CDR2 FYNNEI come from the germline V gene. The CDR3: CASSVNRHGYTF. The DNA of the CDR3 is TGTGCCAGCAGCGTTAACAGACATGGCTACACCTTC.

The chain carries TRBV27 and TRBJ2-3; D may correspond to TRBD1 or TRBD2 (6 bases each). Germline lookup yields CDR1 MNHEY and CDR2 SMNVEV (reference sequence). The CDR3 is 15 amino acids. With 3 bases removed from V and 4 bases from J, the gap between germline ends came to 14 bases. The CDR3, as DNA: TGTGCCAGCAGTTTTAGGAGGGGGTTCTCAGATACGCAGTATTTT. Translating it yields CASSFRRGFSDTQYF.

The V gene is TRBV4-1, the J gene TRBJ1-5; D is possibly TRBD1 (5 bases). The CDR3 runs to 14 residues. V lost 2 bases and J lost 3, with 8 bases in between. In germline, CDR1 is MGHRA, CDR2 YSYEKL. The chain's CDR3 is CASSQSTVNQPQHF. The CDR3 nucleotides read TGCGCCAGCAGCCAATCGACAGTCAATCAGCCCCAGCATTTT.

This clone was recorded only once. The chain carries TRBV11-2 and TRBJ2-7; D uncertain. The CDR3 is 11 residues long. Trimming removed 5 bases at V and 7 bases at J, with 9 bases between. Looked up from germline, CDR1 is SGHAT and CDR2 is FQNNGV. Here the CDR3 DNA reads TGTGCCAGCAGCCCAGGAGTTGAGCAGTACTTC. It is translated as CASSPGVEQYF.

The rearrangement links TRBV5-1 to TRBJ2-3; the match to TRBD2 covers 13 bases. Germline CDR1 SGHRS, CDR2 YFSETQ. The CDR3 is 16 residues long. V lost 5 bases to trimming and J lost 3 bases; unmatched junction nucleotides: 6. CDR3 coding DNA: TGCGCCAGCAGGCGGACTAGCGGGAGAGTGACAGATACGCAGTATTTT. It encodes CASRRTSGRVTDTQYF.

The chain couples TRBV18 to TRBJ2-5; weak D call: TRBD1 (5 bases). Germline V CDR1 and CDR2: KGHSH, LQKENI. V lost 4 bases to trimming and J lost 4 bases, with 10 bases between them. The CDR3 totals 13 residues. The CDR3 coding sequence is TGTGCCAGCTCACTACAGGAGCGAGAGACCCAGTACTTC. As protein: CASSLQERETQYF. The full variable domain, rest sourced from reference TRBV18 and TRBJ2-5, is NAGVMQNPRHLVRRRGQEARLRCSPMKGHSHVYWYRQLPEEGLKFMVYLQKENIIDESGMPKERFSAEFPKEGPSILRIQQVVRGDSAAYFCASSLQERETQYFGPGTRLLVL.

The chain is built from TRBV24-1 and TRBJ2-1, with D possibly being TRBD1 or TRBD2 (6 bases each). The CDR3 extends over 16 amino acids. Per the germline V gene, CDR1 is KGHDR and CDR2 is SFDVKD. Trimming left V 3 bases short and J 6 bases short, with 17 bases between. CDR3 nucleotide sequence: TGTGCCACCAGTGATGCCCTTACGGGGGCGGGCAATGAGCAGTTCTTC. As protein: CATSDALTGAGNEQFF.

This chain uses TRBV10-3 with TRBJ2-3; perhaps TRBD1 as D (5 bases). The CDR3 loop spans 14 amino acids. Trimming took 2 bases from V and 1 from J, leaving 7 bases between them. Per the germline V gene, CDR1 is ENHRY and CDR2 is SYGVKD. The CDR3 sequence: CAISETRGTDTQYF. The CDR3 coding sequence is TGTGCCATCAGTGAGACCAGGGGCACAGATACGCAGTATTTT.

V usage is TRBV2 and J usage is TRBJ2-2, with D perhaps TRBD2 (5 bases). CDR1 is SNHLY, CDR2 FYNNEI, per germline. The CDR3 loop spans 13 amino acids. V lost 6 bases and J 0 bases, leaving 5 bases between the germline ends. CDR3 nucleotides: TGTGCCAGCAGGACTACGAACACCGGGGAGCTGTTTTTT. It is translated as CASRTTNTGELFF.

The chain has TRBV3-1 (or the pseudogene TRBV3-2) and TRBJ2-7; 7 positions agree with TRBD2. Germline V gene lookup returns CDR1 LGHDT and CDR2 YNNKEL (reference sequence). This CDR3 has 14 residues. Trimming at V came to 4 bases and at J to 2 bases, leaving 5 bases not matched to a gene. This chain's CDR3 is CASSPSSGAYEQYF. For the CDR3, the DNA is TGTGCCAGCAGCCCCTCTAGCGGTGCCTACGAGCAGTACTTC.

This clone occurred a few times. The chain couples TRBV28 to TRBJ1-2; no reliable D call. The germline CDR1 and CDR2 sequences are MDHEN and SYDVKM. This CDR3 has 12 residues. V shed 4 bases and J shed 4 bases, with 7 bases lying between them. The CDR3: CASSWRTYGYTF. The CDR3 DNA reads as TGTGCCAGCAGTTGGAGGACCTATGGCTACACCTTC.

This clone was observed once. This chain joins TRBV30 and TRBJ1-1; D is ambiguous. CDR1 is GTSNPN and CDR2 is SVGIG in the germline V gene (reference sequence). V was cut by 2 bases and J by 2 bases, with 12 bases left in between. This CDR3 has 14 amino acids. The CDR3 spells CAWSIEHLNTEAFF. The CDR3 DNA is TGTGCCTGGAGTATTGAACATTTAAACACTGAAGCTTTCTTT.

This chain connects TRBV6-5 to TRBJ2-5; D is possibly TRBD1 (7 bases). Per the germline V gene, CDR1 is MNHEY and CDR2 is SVGAGI. V lost 6 bases and J lost 4, with 12 bases in between. The CDR3 extends over 13 amino acids. CDR3 DNA sequence: TGTGCCAGCAGCGGGGGACAGTTAGAGACCCAGTACTTC. Translation gives CASSGGQLETQYF.

The chain links TRBV28 to TRBJ2-3; TRBD1 aligns across 11 bases. CDR1 is MDHEN, CDR2 SYDVKM, per germline. Losses at the gene ends were 7 bases for V and 6 bases for J; bases not matched to a gene: 9. The length of the CDR3 is 15 residues. This chain's CDR3 is CASTTDRGPGDTQYF. The CDR3 DNA reads TGTGCCAGCACCACGGACAGGGGGCCAGGTGATACGCAGTATTTT. Using reference TRBV28 and TRBJ2-3 for the parts outside the CDR3, the full variable domain is DVKVTQSSRYLVKRTGEKVFLECVQDMDHENMFWYRQDPGLGLRLIYFSYDVKMKEKGDIPEGYSVSREKKERFSLILESASTNQTSMYLCASTTDRGPGDTQYFGPGTRLTVL.